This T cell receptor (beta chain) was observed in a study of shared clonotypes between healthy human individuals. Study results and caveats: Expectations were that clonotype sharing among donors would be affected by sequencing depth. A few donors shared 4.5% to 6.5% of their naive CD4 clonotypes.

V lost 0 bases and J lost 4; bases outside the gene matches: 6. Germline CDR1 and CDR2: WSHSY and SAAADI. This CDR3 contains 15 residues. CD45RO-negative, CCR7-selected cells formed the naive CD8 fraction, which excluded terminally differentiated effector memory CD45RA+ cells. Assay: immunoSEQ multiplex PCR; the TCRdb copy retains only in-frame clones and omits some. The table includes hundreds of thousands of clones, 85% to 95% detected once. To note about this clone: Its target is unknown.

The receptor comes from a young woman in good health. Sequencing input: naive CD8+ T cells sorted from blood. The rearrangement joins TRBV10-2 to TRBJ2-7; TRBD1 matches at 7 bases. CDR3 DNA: TGCGCCAGCAGTGAGTCGGCCAGGGGGTTGTACGAGCAGTACTTC. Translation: CASSESARGLYEQYF.